One sample yielded the 8 T cell receptor beta chains listed below, sequenced in a study of T cells in Graves' hyperthyroidism and ophthalmopathy. Amplified regions were TCR beta CDR3 sequences from RNA transcripts. The HTBI primer set was used in a first-round RT-PCR of the TCR CDR3. TCRdb reprocessed the multiplex PCR reads with MiXCR, giving one entry per CDR3 protein. The sample lists approximately 400,000 distinct CDR3 sequences, about a sixth occurring once. Material for sequencing was blood. The receptors originated from a woman under 30 with Graves' hyperthyroidism.

This clonotype has at least ten counts. The V and J genes are TRBV5-1 and TRBJ2-7; no reliable D call. Germline V gene lookup returns CDR1 SGHRS and CDR2 YFSETQ. Trimming removed 3 bases from V and 0 bases from J, with 13 bases in between. The CDR3 covers 15 residues. The CDR3 sequence: CASSSTQVGSYEQYF. The CDR3 region has the DNA TGCGCCAGCAGCTCTACCCAGGTTGGCTCCTACGAGCAGTACTTC.

This clonotype was recorded at least ten times. V is TRBV6-5 and J is TRBJ2-3, with D unclear. Trimming shortened V by 4 bases and J by 5 bases, and 10 bases separated the two germline ends. This CDR3 region has 13 residues. Germline V lookup: CDR1 MNHEY, CDR2 SVGAGI. CDR3 nucleotides: TGTGCCAGCAGTTCCTATAGGCGAGATACGCAGTATTTT. Translating gives CASSSYRRDTQYF.

Concerning this clonotype: The junction departs from the called germline gene at one end, perhaps through a read error. This rearrangement joins TRBV20-1 to TRBJ2-1, with D possibly called TRBD1 or TRBD2 (5 bases each). The CDR3 spans 14 residues. The germline V gene encodes CDR1 DFQATT and CDR2 SNEGSKA (reference sequence). CDR3: CGARDRTGLDEQFF. CDR3 DNA: TGCGGTGCTAGAGATCGAACAGGACTTGATGAGCAGTTCTTC.

This clonotype was observed at least ten times. This chain uses TRBV10-3 with TRBJ2-5; TRBD2 might be the D (6 bases). The CDR3 extends over 14 amino acids. V lost 1 base and J 3 bases, leaving 9 bases between the germline ends. The V gene's germline CDR1 is ENHRY and CDR2 SYGVKD. The CDR3 region has the DNA TGTGCCATCAGTGAGTTCGGGAGTGAAGAGACCCAGTACTTC. It encodes CAISEFGSEETQYF.

The chain is built from TRBV4-1 and TRBJ2-1; 12 bases align to TRBD2. The ends lost 1 base at V and 6 bases at J; junction bases unmatched: 7. Germline V gene sequence: CDR1 MGHRA, CDR2 YSYEKL. The CDR3 loop spans 17 amino acids. The CDR3 DNA follows: TGCGCCAGCAGCCAAGGGGGACTAGCGGGTTTCGGCAATGAGCAGTTCTTC. Protein sequence: CASSQGGLAGFGNEQFF.

This clonotype was observed many times. The CDR3 spells CSARDRRHYNEQFF. As DNA, the CDR3 is TGCAGTGCTAGGGACAGGCGACATTACAATGAGCAGTTCTTC. The V call is TRBV20-1, the J call TRBJ2-1; 7 bases align to TRBD1. The germline CDR1 and CDR2 sequences are DFQATT and SNEGSKA (reference sequence). The trim removed 3 bases at V and 4 bases at J, leaving 6 bases unmatched. This CDR3 is 14 amino acids long.

This clonotype occurred many times. The rearrangement links TRBV11-3 to TRBJ2-3; 7 bases are a match to TRBD1. The CDR3 is made up of 14 amino acids. Germline V gene lookup returns CDR1 SGHNT and CDR2 YENEEA. Unmatched junction bases numbered 7, after V lost 3 bases and J lost 7 bases. The CDR3 loop is CASSFPRQGHTQYF. The CDR3 bases are TGTGCCAGCAGCTTTCCCCGACAGGGACATACGCAGTATTTT.

This clonotype occurred many times. The chain links TRBV9 to TRBJ2-7, with D perhaps given as TRBD1 or TRBD2 (6 bases each). The CDR3 runs 13 residues. V was shortened by 5 bases and J by 5 bases, with 14 bases between the two germline ends. The germline CDR1 and CDR2 sequences are SGDLS and YYNGEE. The CDR3 is CASSGGTSNEQYF. DNA of the CDR3: TGTGCCAGCAGTGGAGGGACAAGCAACGAGCAGTACTTC.